The sequence of this T cell receptor beta chain was determined in a study of beta chain features in type 1 diabetes. Every bit of the isolated RNA underwent reverse transcription, so sequencing read expressed TCRB transcripts. The protocol was immunoSEQ multiplex PCR, while the TCRdb copy is restricted to in-frame clones and leaves out a portion. The sample has 600,000 or so clones; around an eighth are singletons. The study, taken as a whole, reports: Within each of all four CD4+ subsets, Type 1 diabetes patients had TCRB CDR3s that were moderately but significantly shorter.

Only one count was recorded for this clone. What it recognizes is unknown. Per the germline V gene, CDR1 is SNHLY and CDR2 is FYNNEI. The V end was cut by 3 bases, the J end by 4 bases, with 21 bases between. There are 17 residues in the CDR3. Each donor gave one heparinised blood draw averaging around 120 mL. CD4+ naive, central memory, regulatory and stem cell-like memory subsets were isolated by sorting on CD45RO/CCR7/CD25/CD127/CD95/CD27. The clonotype comes from a young man with type 1 diabetes. Sequencing was carried out using naive CD4+ T cells from blood. The chain carries TRBV2 and TRBJ1-2; D unclear. The CDR3 region is CASSDQSFKGGGYGYTF. DNA for the CDR3: TGTGCCAGCAGTGATCAGTCTTTCAAGGGCGGAGGCTATGGCTACACCTTC.